This T cell receptor (beta chain) appears in the sequencing data of a study of OX40 agonist ivuxolimab in advanced cancers. The study sampled blood at baseline, cycle 4 day 1, and cycle 7 day 1. Sequencing was performed with immunoSEQ multiplex PCR; in TCRdb, only in-frame clones are kept and a portion is missing. The repertoire has about 150,000 clones, 90% of them found once; the top ten carry 1.1%. This clone occurred once. The clonotype was recovered from an adult with an advanced solid tumor such as melanoma, head and neck, liver or kidney cancer. The specimen comprised CD4+ or CD8+ T cells sorted from blood, sampled in a trial of the OX40 agonist ivuxolimab.

The CDR3 sequence: CADRTSGSYNEQFF. For the CDR3, the DNA is TGTGCCGATCGGACTAGCGGTTCCTACAATGAGCAGTTCTTC. This chain joins TRBV11-2 and TRBJ2-1; 10 bases agree with TRBD2. Trimming took 11 bases from V and 1 from J; bases not matched to a gene: 5. The CDR3 loop spans 14 amino acids. The germline gives CDR1 SGHAT, CDR2 FQNNGV. Filled out from reference TRBV11-2 and TRBJ2-1, the complete variable domain reads EAGVAQSPRYKIIEKRQSVAFWCNPISGHATLYWYQQILGQGPKLLIQFQNNGVVDDSQLPKDRFSAERLKGVDSTLKIQPAKLEDSAVYLCADRTSGSYNEQFFGPGTRLTVL.